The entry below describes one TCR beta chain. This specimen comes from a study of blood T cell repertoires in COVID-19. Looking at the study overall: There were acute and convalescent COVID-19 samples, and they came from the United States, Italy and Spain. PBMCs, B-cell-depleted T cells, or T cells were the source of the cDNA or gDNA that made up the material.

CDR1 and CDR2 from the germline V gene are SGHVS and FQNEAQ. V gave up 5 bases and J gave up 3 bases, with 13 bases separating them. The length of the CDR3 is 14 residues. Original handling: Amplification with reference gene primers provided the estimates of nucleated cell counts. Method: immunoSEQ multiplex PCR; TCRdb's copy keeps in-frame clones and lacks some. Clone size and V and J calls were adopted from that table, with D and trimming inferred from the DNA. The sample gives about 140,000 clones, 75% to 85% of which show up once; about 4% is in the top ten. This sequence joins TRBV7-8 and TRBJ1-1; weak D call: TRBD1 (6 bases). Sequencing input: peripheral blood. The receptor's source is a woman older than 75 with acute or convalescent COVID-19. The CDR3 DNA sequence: TGTGCCAGCAGCCCCCGGGGGGGCGACACTGAAGCTTTCTTT. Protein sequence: CASSPRGGDTEAFF.